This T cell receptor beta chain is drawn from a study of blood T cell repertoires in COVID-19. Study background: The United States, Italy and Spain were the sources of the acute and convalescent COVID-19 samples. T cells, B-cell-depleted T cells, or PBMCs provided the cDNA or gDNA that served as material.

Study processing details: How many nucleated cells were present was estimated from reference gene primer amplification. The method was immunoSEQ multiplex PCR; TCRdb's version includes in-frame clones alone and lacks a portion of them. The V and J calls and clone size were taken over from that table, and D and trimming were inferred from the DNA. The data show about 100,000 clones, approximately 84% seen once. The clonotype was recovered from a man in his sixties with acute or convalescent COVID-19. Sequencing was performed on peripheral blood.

Here the CDR3 DNA reads TGTGCCAGCAGCCCCAGACTAGCGGGGTACAATGAGCAGTTCTTC. Encoded protein: CASSPRLAGYNEQFF. The gene calls are TRBV27 and TRBJ2-1, with 11 bases that match TRBD2. The trim removed 6 bases at V and 4 bases at J, leaving 5 bases unmatched. Germline loops: CDR1 MNHEY, CDR2 SMNVEV (reference sequence). The CDR3 is made up of 15 amino acids.